Listed below are T cell receptor beta chains from one sample, sequenced in a study of regulatory T cells in long-lasting Graves disease. In TCRdb, the multiplex PCR reads were re-called with MiXCR into one record per CDR3 protein. The data contain almost 350,000 distinct CDR3 sequences, around a fifth of them singletons. The material was peripheral blood mononuclear cells (PBMCs), obtained when the disease was refractory, from a patient treated with antithyroid drugs. Receptors were obtained from a female donor with Graves disease. Both conserved end residues are part of each CDR3. A D gene is named only where the DNA matches it firmly. Clone sizes are given selectively: once, few, many, or a class where the clone is expanded.

>TRBJ2-5|NA|many|TRBV6-2/TRBV6-3
TGTGCCAGCAGTGTAGTAAGATCAGGGACCCAGTACTTC
CASSVVRSGTQYF
>TRBJ2-7|NA|many|TRBV28
TGTGCCAGCAGTTTATGGGGGGGGACAGGCCCGACAGGCTACGAGCAGTACTTC
CASSLWGGTGPTGYEQYF
>TRBJ2-7|TRBD2|NA|TRBV20-1
TGCAGTGCCAGGACTAGCGGGGGTATCGACGAGCAGTACTTC
CSARTSGGIDEQYF
>TRBJ2-7|TRBD2|many|TRBV12-3/TRBV12-4
TGTGCCAGCAGTTGGACTAGCGGGAACTACGAGCAGTACTTC
CASSWTSGNYEQYF
>TRBJ1-1|NA|NA|TRBV10-3
TGTGCCATCAGTGCCCTTCGGGGCACTGAAGCTTTCTTT
CAISALRGTEAFF
>TRBJ2-4|TRBD2|few|TRBV13
TGTGCCAGCAGCCAATGGACTAGTTTGGGAAAAAACATTCAGTACTTC
CASSQWTSLGKNIQYF
>TRBJ2-2|TRBD1|many|TRBV11-2
TGTGCCAGCAGCCATTACAGGGGGCGCAGTACCGGGGAGCTGTTTTTT
CASSHYRGRSTGELFF
>TRBJ2-7|NA|many|TRBV4-1
TGCGCCAGCAGCCAAGATCACGGCGAGCAGTACTTC
CASSQDHGEQYF
>TRBJ1-1|NA|NA|TRBV10-3
TGTGCCATCAGGGACAGTTCGGACACTGAAGCTTTCTTT
CAIRDSSDTEAFF
>TRBJ2-2|TRBD2|many|TRBV28
TGTGCCAGCAGTTTACCCCCCCTCGGACTAGCGGGAGGGTGGACCGGGGAGCTGTTTTTT
CASSLPPLGLAGGWTGELFF
>TRBJ1-6|TRBD1|many|TRBV28
TGTGCCAGCAGTGCGAATCCGGGACAGGGGTGGAATTCACCCCTCCACTTT
CASSANPGQGWNSPLHF
>TRBJ2-7|TRBD1|NA|TRBV29-1
TGCAGCGTTCCCGGGACAGGTCAACCCCTGACCCATGTGAGGGGTTGCGAGCAGTACTTC
CSVPGTGQPLTHVRGCEQYF
>TRBJ1-1|NA|many|TRBV5-1
TGCGCCAGCAGCTATGACAAAGGGGGCACTGAAGCTTTCTTT
CASSYDKGGTEAFF
>TRBJ1-2|TRBD1|NA|TRBV7-9
TGTGCCAGCAGCCGATCGCTACAGGGGTCGGACTATGGCTACACCTTC
CASSRSLQGSDYGYTF
>TRBJ2-2|TRBD2|few|TRBV20-1
TGCAGTGCTAGACATATAGCGGGAGTTAACACCGGGGAGCTGTTTTTT
CSARHIAGVNTGELFF
>TRBJ1-1|NA|NA|TRBV7-9
TGTGCCAGCAGCCACGGACTGCCCAACACTGAAGCTTTCTTT
CASSHGLPNTEAFF
>TRBJ1-5|NA|NA|TRBV12-3/TRBV12-4
TGTGCCAGCAGGTTAGGGGGGCGCGGTCAGCCCCAGCATTTT
CASRLGGRGQPQHF
>TRBJ1-6|NA|NA|TRBV4-1
TGCGCCAGCAGCCAAGAATGGAGCAGGGAGAATTCACCCCTCCACTTT
CASSQEWSRENSPLHF
>TRBJ1-2|NA|many|TRBV11-2
TGTGCCAGCAGCTTAATGAGCGTAGGTGGCTACACCTTC
CASSLMSVGGYTF
>TRBJ1-2|NA|NA|TRBV19
TGTGCCAGTAGTATCCCGGGGTATGGCTACACCTTC
CASSIPGYGYTF
>TRBJ2-7|NA|many|TRBV15
TGTGCCACCAGCAGAGCCAACAGGGTCAGCCGGTACGAGCAGTACTTC
CATSRANRVSRYEQYF
>TRBJ1-6|TRBD1|many|TRBV7-2
TGTGCCAGCAGCCTAGGGGCACGGACAGGGGGAGGATCACCCCTCCACTTT
CASSLGARTGGGSPLHF
>TRBJ2-1|TRBD2|many|TRBV12-3/TRBV12-4
TGTGCCAGCAATAAAAGCGGGAGTCGGTCCTACAATGAGCAGTTCTTC
CASNKSGSRSYNEQFF
>TRBJ2-6|NA|NA|TRBV6-2/TRBV6-3
TGTGCCAGCAGGGGCGGACGGGGGGCCAACGTCCTGACTTTC
CASRGGRGANVLTF
>TRBJ2-5|NA|many|TRBV5-6
TGTGCCAGCAGCTTTGGGGCAGGGTCTTCGCCCCAGTACTTC
CASSFGAGSSPQYF
>TRBJ1-2|TRBD1|NA|TRBV4-3
TGCGCCAGCAGCCAAGATCGGACAGGGGGGAACTATGGCTACACCTTC
CASSQDRTGGNYGYTF
>TRBJ2-7|NA|NA|TRBV29-1
TGCAGCGTTGAATCAGACAGTTTGCTCGAGCAGTACTTC
CSVESDSLLEQYF
>TRBJ2-7|TRBD2|NA|TRBV12-3/TRBV12-4
TGTGCCAGCAGTTTTACGGGGGGACCCGGCGAGCAGTACTTC
CASSFTGGPGEQYF
>TRBJ2-5|TRBD1|many|TRBV12-3/TRBV12-4
TGTGCCAGCAACCAAGGGGACAGGGGGGGAGAGACCCAGTACTTC
CASNQGDRGGETQYF
>TRBJ2-7|NA|NA|TRBV6-1
TGTGCCAGCAGTCGGGGCCAGCTTACCTACGAGCAGTACTTC
CASSRGQLTYEQYF
>TRBJ2-7|NA|many|TRBV7-9
TGTGCCAGCAGCTCCCCCGGCTCCTACTACGAGCAGTACTTC
CASSSPGSYYEQYF
>TRBJ2-1|NA|once|TRBV28
TGTGCCAGCAGTTTTAATGAGCAGTTCTTC
CASSFNEQFF
>TRBJ2-2|TRBD2|NA|TRBV29-1
TGCAGCGCCGGAGGGACTAGCGGGAGAAGGAACACCGGGGAGCTGTTTTTT
CSAGGTSGRRNTGELFF
>TRBJ1-4|NA|many|TRBV18
TGTGCCAGCTCACCAAGGGGACTCTCGGAAGAAAAACTGTTTTTT
CASSPRGLSEEKLFF
>TRBJ2-1|NA|NA|TRBV7-6
TGTGCCAGCAGCTTTCTCCAGGGGTCCCACAATGAGCAGTTCTTC
CASSFLQGSHNEQFF
>TRBJ2-3|TRBD2|NA|TRBV9
TGTGCCAGCAGCGTACTAGCGGGGGGGCCCGATACGCAGTATTTT
CASSVLAGGPDTQYF
>TRBJ1-2|NA|many|TRBV11-2
TGTGCCAGCAGCTTAAGTGTCCTCGGCTTCGATTACACCTTC
CASSLSVLGFDYTF
>TRBJ2-2|TRBD2|NA|TRBV6-1
TGTGCCAGTCGACCCCTTGCGGGAGGGCCTGACACCGGGGAGCTGTTTTTT
CASRPLAGGPDTGELFF
>TRBJ1-1|NA|many|TRBV6-1
TGTGCCAGCAGTCCCGGAAAGGGTGATACTGAAGCTTTCTTT
CASSPGKGDTEAFF
>TRBJ2-7|TRBD2|few|TRBV10-3
TGTGCCATCTCCCCAAGGTGGAAAGCGGGAGACAGAGGCTCTCCTAAAGGCTCCCCCTACGAGCAGTACTTC
CAISPRWKAGDRGSPKGSPYEQYF
>TRBJ2-5|TRBD1|few|TRBV29-1
TGCAGCGCCAGAGTGGGACAGCAAGAGACCCAGTACTTC
CSARVGQQETQYF
>TRBJ2-7|NA|NA|TRBV6-1
TGTGCCAGCAGCGTAGGTCTTCAGGGGTCCACGGCAGGGCAGTACTTC
CASSVGLQGSTAGQYF
>TRBJ1-1|TRBD1|many|TRBV6-2/TRBV6-3
TGTGCCAGCAGTTACGGGAGACAGGGGGACACTGAAGCTTTCTTT
CASSYGRQGDTEAFF